This T cell receptor (beta chain) was obtained from a study of OX40 agonist ivuxolimab in advanced cancers. Assay: immunoSEQ multiplex PCR; the TCRdb copy retains only in-frame clones and omits some. The data contain tens of thousands of clones, around 90% of them singletons. Trimming removed 1 base from V and 3 bases from J, with 13 bases in between. The CDR3 is 15 residues long. Germline V gene sequence: CDR1 LGHNA, CDR2 YSLEER. This receptor was taken from an adult with an advanced solid tumor such as melanoma, head and neck, liver or kidney cancer. The specimen comprised CD4+ or CD8+ T cells sorted from blood, sampled in a trial of the OX40 agonist ivuxolimab. The chain combines TRBV4-3 with TRBJ2-7, with D maybe TRBD1 (6 bases). CDR3 bases: TGCGCCAGCAGCCAAGGACCAGGGGCCTACTACGAGCAGTACTTC. As protein: CASSQGPGAYYEQYF.